The 29 T cell receptor beta chains given below trace back to one sample, sequenced in a study of read filtering for tumor transcriptome and immune sequencing (dated by TCRdb to the early 2020s). Sequenced on an Illumina HiSeq 4000. The Immunoverse kit was used to build TCR libraries from 400 to 500 ng RNA, with molecular barcoded adaptors covering alpha/delta and beta/gamma chains. Starting from the raw public reads, TCRdb applied fastp trimming at Q25, assembled clones with MiXCR and retained in-frame beta chains. Entries that share a CDR3 protein sequence are merged under the most common genes and DNA. This sample holds approximately 61,000 distinct CDR3 sequences; roughly 19% were observed only once. Together, the top ten hold about 14% of the sample. Sequenced sample: a population of CD138-negative cells sorted from bone marrow. The meaning of the sample's cell subset or site label: bone marrow mononuclear cells depleted of CD138+ plasma/myeloma cells by negative magnetic selection. The source of these receptors is a donor aged 40 or over with multiple myeloma.

This clonotype was seen many times. The chain joins TRBV10-3 to TRBJ2-1; TRBD2 is a possible D gene (6 bases). The ends were cut back, 6 bases at V and 0 bases at J, with 9 bases in the middle. CDR1 ENHRY and CDR2 SYGVKD come from the germline V gene. This CDR3 has 14 amino acids. CDR3 DNA: TGTGCCATCAGGGACGGGAGCTCCTACAATGAGCAGTTCTTC. Protein product: CAIRDGSSYNEQFF.

Comments on this clonotype: A much bigger clone sits one base away, suggesting this may be a read error. The CDR3 end shows no conserved phenylalanine or tryptophan, and so a read error is likely. The chain recombines TRBV5-1 with TRBJ2-3; D not resolved. V lost 5 bases to trimming and J lost 1 base, with 11 bases between them. There are 14 residues in the CDR3. From germline, CDR1 is SGHRS and CDR2 YFSETQ. The CDR3 DNA reads TGCGCCAGCAGAATTAATGAGGGCACAGATACGCAGTATCTT. As protein: CASRINEGTDTQYL.

This clonotype was detected many times. The chain recombines TRBV29-1 with TRBJ2-3; D remains ambiguous. CDR1 is SQVTM, CDR2 ANQGSEA, per germline. The CDR3 has 13 residues. Trimming shortened V by 4 bases and J by 0 bases, and 8 bases separated the two germline ends. The CDR3 coding sequence is TGCAGCGTTGCGTTCAGTAGCACAGATACGCAGTATTTT. Encoded protein: CSVAFSSTDTQYF.

This clonotype was seen many times. The V and J genes are TRBV7-3 and TRBJ2-3, with TRBD2 matching 8 bases. The CDR3 runs 15 residues. J was trimmed by 4 bases and V by 7 bases; bases with no gene match: 10. Germline V lookup: CDR1 SGHTA, CDR2 FQGTGA. CDR3 sequence: CASNPAGGTSDTQYF. Written as DNA, the CDR3 is TGTGCCAGCAACCCGGCGGGGGGCACGTCAGATACGCAGTATTTT.

Many counts were recorded for this clonotype. The J gene is TRBJ2-7, the V gene TRBV12-3 or TRBV12-4; maybe TRBD2 (6 bases). V lost 6 bases and J lost 7, with 16 bases in between. The CDR3 length is 13 residues. The CDR3 DNA reads as TGTGCCAGCAGGTCAGGGACTCCGGGGGAGCAGTACTTC. As protein: CASRSGTPGEQYF.

This clonotype was seen more than once but under ten times. This sequence joins TRBV7-3 and TRBJ2-6; TRBD1 agrees at 8 bases. The CDR3 extends over 17 amino acids. V shed 2 bases and J 4 bases; nucleotides not matched to a gene: 7. Germline V gene data show CDR1 as SGHTA and CDR2 as FQGTGA. CDR3 DNA sequence: TGTGCCAGCAGCTTAGCAGGGGGCTTTTCAGGGGCCAACGTCCTGACTTTC. Translated: CASSLAGGFSGANVLTF.

Many counts were recorded for this clonotype. The chain carries TRBV5-1 and TRBJ1-4; D is undetermined. Germline V gene lookup returns CDR1 SGHRS and CDR2 YFSETQ. The CDR3 is 17 amino acids. V gave up 0 bases and J gave up 0 bases, with 12 bases separating them. CDR3 nucleotide sequence: TGCGCCAGCAGCTTGGAGGGCAGAGTAGCAACTAATGAAAAACTGTTTTTT. Translating it yields CASSLEGRVATNEKLFF.

At least ten counts were recorded for this clonotype. The V gene is TRBV2, the J gene TRBJ2-3; no definite D call. This CDR3 has 11 residues. V was pared by 6 bases and J by 4 bases, with 5 bases between. Germline CDR1 reads SNHLY; CDR2 reads FYNNEI. In DNA form, the CDR3 reads TGTGCCAGCAGGAGATCAGATACGCAGTATTTT. It codes for CASRRSDTQYF. Variable domain in full (rest from reference TRBV2 and TRBJ2-3): EPEVTQTPSHQVTQMGQEVILRCVPISNHLYFYWYRQILGQKVEFLVSFYNNEISEKSEIFDDQFSVERPDGSNFTLKIRSTKLEDSAMYFCASRRSDTQYFGPGTRLTVL.

This clonotype occurred many times. The chain couples TRBV6-1 to TRBJ2-5; no reliable D call. Germline CDR1 and CDR2: MNHNS and SASEGT. This CDR3 comprises 12 residues. The ends were cut back, 4 bases at V and 4 bases at J, with 7 bases in the middle. The CDR3 loop is CASSGSPETQYF. DNA for the CDR3: TGTGCCAGCAGTGGATCCCCAGAGACCCAGTACTTC.

This clonotype was seen repeatedly, ten times or more. The CDR3 region has the DNA TGTGCCAGCAGCTCCCGGACTAGCGGATACAATGAGCAGTTCTTC. Translating gives CASSSRTSGYNEQFF. This chain links TRBV7-2 with TRBJ2-1; 10 bases match TRBD2. The CDR3 contains 15 residues. Trimming removed 4 bases from V and 4 bases from J; junction bases left unmatched: 4. Germline V gene lookup returns CDR1 SGHTA and CDR2 FQGNSA.

This clonotype was recorded many times. The DNA of the CDR3 is TGTGCCAGCACTAGCGGGGGCGAGACCCAGTACTTC. Amino acids: CASTSGGETQYF. This chain links TRBV2 with TRBJ2-5; 10 bases fit TRBD2. The CDR3 spans 12 residues. V was pared by 7 bases and J by 5 bases, with 1 base of the junction left unmatched. Germline V gene data show CDR1 as SNHLY and CDR2 as FYNNEI.

This clonotype was seen at least ten times. The rearrangement joins TRBV2 to TRBJ2-1; a weak D match, TRBD2 (7 bases). The CDR3 consists of 17 residues. Germline CDR1 reads SNHLY; CDR2 reads FYNNEI. V was pared by 6 bases and J by 7 bases, with 25 bases between. The CDR3 DNA follows: TGTGCCAGCAGACCGCCAAGAATTGGGGGGGGGCCGAATGAGCAGTTCTTC. Its translation is CASRPPRIGGGPNEQFF. The full variable domain, with the rest looked up from reference TRBV2 and TRBJ2-1, is EPEVTQTPSHQVTQMGQEVILRCVPISNHLYFYWYRQILGQKVEFLVSFYNNEISEKSEIFDDQFSVERPDGSNFTLKIRSTKLEDSAMYFCASRPPRIGGGPNEQFFGPGTRLTVL.

This clonotype was recorded at least ten times. The V and J genes are TRBV29-1 and TRBJ2-7, with 8 bases lining up with TRBD1. Looked up from germline, CDR1 is SQVTM and CDR2 is ANQGSEA. CDR3 length: 12 residues. Trimming removed 6 bases from V and 7 bases from J; junction bases left unmatched: 8. The CDR3 DNA reads as TGCAGCGTGCGGACAGGGCCGAGTGAGCAGTACTTC. This encodes CSVRTGPSEQYF.

This clonotype occurred many times. The chain has TRBV6-1 and TRBJ2-2; 11 nucleotides line up with TRBD2. Germline values: CDR1 MNHNS, CDR2 SASEGT. CDR3 length: 18 amino acids. The ends lost 6 bases at V and 1 base at J; junction bases unmatched: 10. CDR3 region: CASSRVAGGPMNTGELFF. In DNA form, the CDR3 reads TGTGCCAGCAGCCGCGTAGCGGGAGGGCCCATGAACACCGGGGAGCTGTTTTTT.

The chain couples TRBV7-9 to TRBJ1-2; D gene unclear. V lost 6 bases and J 4 bases, leaving 15 bases between the germline ends. This CDR3 comprises 14 residues. Germline CDR1 and CDR2: SEHNR and FQNEAQ (reference sequence). CDR3 in amino acids: CASSYSPRFYGYTF. CDR3 sequence (DNA): TGTGCCAGCAGTTACAGTCCGAGGTTCTATGGCTACACCTTC. Full variable domain (outside the CDR3, taken from reference TRBV7-9 and TRBJ1-2): DTGVSQNPRHKITKRGQNVTFRCDPISEHNRLYWYRQTLGQGPEFLTYFQNEAQLEKSRLLSDRFSAERPKGSFSTLEIQRTEQGDSAMYLCASSYSPRFYGYTFGSGTRLTVV.

This clonotype was found a few times. The chain has TRBV28 and TRBJ2-3; 12 bases agree with TRBD2. Germline V lookup: CDR1 MDHEN, CDR2 SYDVKM. The CDR3 totals 14 residues. Trimming at V came to 5 bases and at J to 7 bases, leaving 4 bases not matched to a gene. In DNA form, the CDR3 reads TGTGCCAGCAGTCTAGCGGGGGGGCCGTATACGCAGTATTTT. It yields the protein CASSLAGGPYTQYF.

This clonotype showed up many times. J is TRBJ2-7 and V is TRBV20-1, with a weak D call TRBD2 (6 bases). Between the trimmed V and J ends, which lost 0 bases and 0 bases, there was a span of 18 bases. The CDR3 length is 17 residues. Germline V gene sequence: CDR1 DFQATT, CDR2 SNEGSKA (reference sequence). CDR3 sequence: CSARDAKAGFSSYEQYF. The CDR3 DNA is TGCAGTGCTAGAGATGCGAAAGCGGGCTTTAGCTCCTACGAGCAGTACTTC.

This clonotype qualifies as medium-sized. This sequence joins TRBV10-1 and TRBJ2-1; the match to TRBD2 covers 10 bases. Per the germline V gene, CDR1 is WNHNN and CDR2 is SYGVQD (reference sequence). The CDR3 sequence is 16 residues long. With 5 bases clipped from V and 0 bases from J, the junction kept 4 bases outside the gene matches. The chain's CDR3 is CASSISSGSSYNEQFF. For the CDR3, the DNA is TGCGCCAGCAGTATTTCTAGCGGGAGCTCCTACAATGAGCAGTTCTTC.

This clonotype was seen many times. The chain employs TRBV20-1 and TRBJ2-7; D ambiguous. In germline, CDR1 is DFQATT, CDR2 SNEGSKA (reference sequence). The CDR3 consists of 13 residues. V was trimmed by 6 bases and J by 4 bases, leaving 16 bases between them. CDR3 loop: CSAISLGHYEQYF. CDR3 bases: TGCAGTGCCATCTCCCTAGGCCATTACGAGCAGTACTTC.

This clonotype is termed medium-sized (0.01 to 0.1%). The chain's CDR3 is CAILGGSSGDTQYF. CDR3 nucleotide sequence: TGTGCCATCCTGGGCGGGAGCTCCGGGGATACGCAGTATTTT. The chain links TRBV10-3 to TRBJ2-3, with TRBD2 matching over 7 bases. With 8 bases clipped from V and 6 bases from J, the junction kept 11 bases outside the gene matches. The CDR3 is 14 residues long. Germline CDR1 and CDR2: ENHRY and SYGVKD.

In its sample, this clonotype was seen many times. The CDR3 protein is CASSLAGTHTGELFF. The DNA for the CDR3 is TGTGCCAGCAGCTTGGCCGGGACCCACACCGGGGAGCTGTTTTTT. The V call is TRBV7-3, the J call TRBJ2-2; perhaps D is TRBD1 or TRBD2 (5 bases each). Between the trimmed V and J ends, which lost 3 bases and 3 bases, there was a span of 11 bases. Germline CDR1 SGHTA, CDR2 FQGTGA. The CDR3 totals 15 residues.

This clonotype was counted ten times or more. V usage is TRBV19 and J usage is TRBJ2-1; 8 nucleotides line up with TRBD2. The V and J ends lost 2 bases and 7 bases, in that order; junction bases with no gene match: 7. Germline V lookup: CDR1 LNHDA, CDR2 SQIVND (reference sequence). CDR3 length equals 15 residues. This chain's CDR3 is CASSITGGAKNEQFF. CDR3 nucleotide sequence: TGTGCCAGTAGTATAACCGGGGGGGCCAAAAATGAGCAGTTCTTC.

This clonotype was counted ten times or more. The chain uses TRBV6-5 and TRBJ2-6; D is unresolved. With 0 bases removed from V and 4 bases from J, the gap between germline ends came to 7 bases. Germline values: CDR1 MNHEY, CDR2 SVGAGI. The CDR3 totals 15 residues. The CDR3 is CASSYSGSGANVLTF. For the CDR3, the DNA is TGTGCCAGCAGTTACTCTGGTTCCGGGGCCAACGTCCTGACTTTC.

This clonotype was recorded at least ten times. J is TRBJ2-5 and V is TRBV27; D may match TRBD1 or TRBD2 (5 bases each). The CDR3 runs to 15 residues. The V end lost 7 bases, the J end lost 5 bases, and 20 bases lay between the germline ends. The germline CDR1 and CDR2 sequences are MNHEY and SMNVEV (reference sequence). CDR3 nucleotide sequence: TGTGCCAGCAACAAGGGACGCTTTCGCCCGGAGACCCAGTACTTC. Protein sequence: CASNKGRFRPETQYF.

This clonotype has at least ten counts. The rearrangement uses TRBV11-2 and TRBJ2-5, with 14 bases identical to TRBD2. Trimming removed 4 bases from V and 5 bases from J; junction bases left unmatched: 9. The germline CDR1 and CDR2 sequences are SGHAT and FQNNGV. The CDR3 totals 17 residues. DNA for the CDR3: TGTGCCAGCAGCTCAGGGACTAGCGGGAGTATGAGGGAGACCCAGTACTTC. Translated: CASSSGTSGSMRETQYF.

This clonotype showed up many times. The rearrangement uses TRBV11-2 and TRBJ2-5; TRBD1 is a possible D gene (6 bases). Trimming took off 5 bases at V and 5 bases at J, with 18 bases between the two ends. The CDR3 covers 15 residues. CDR1 is SGHAT and CDR2 is FQNNGV in the germline V gene. Written as DNA, the CDR3 is TGTGCCAGCAGCCTACACTTAGTCCAGGGGGAGACCCAGTACTTC. This gives the protein CASSLHLVQGETQYF.

This clonotype was counted at least ten times. The rearrangement uses TRBV7-2 and TRBJ1-4, with a tentative D call TRBD1 (6 bases). The CDR3 is 16 amino acids. Germline CDR1 SGHTA, CDR2 FQGNSA. Trimming shortened V by 1 base and J by 8 bases, and 17 bases separated the two germline ends. The CDR3 spells CASSLDARGTGEKLFF. The CDR3 bases are TGTGCCAGCAGCTTAGACGCCAGGGGCACTGGAGAAAAACTGTTTTTT.

This clonotype was picked up many times. The J gene is TRBJ2-3, the V gene TRBV5-1, with TRBD2 identical over 15 bases. The germline V gene encodes CDR1 SGHRS and CDR2 YFSETQ. The CDR3 has 16 residues. V trimming: 3 bases; J trimming: 5 bases; junction bases outside the gene matches: 4. The CDR3 loop reads CASSSGLAGGLDTQYF. As DNA, the CDR3 is TGCGCCAGCAGCTCTGGACTAGCGGGAGGGCTAGATACGCAGTATTTT.

As concerns this clonotype: Since a much larger clone is just one base distant, this may be a read error. The gene calls are TRBV29-1 and TRBJ2-7; no firm D call. The CDR3 spans 11 residues. Germline V CDR1 and CDR2: SQVTM, ANQGSEA. Trimming took off 5 bases at V and 0 bases at J, with 5 bases between the two ends. CDR3 region: CSVPISYEQYF. CDR3 bases: TGCAGCGTTCCAATCTCCTACGAGCAGTACTTC.